Shown below are 21 T cell receptor beta chains from a single sample sequenced in a study of ipilimumab plus nivolumab after autologous stem cell transplantation (dated by TCRdb to about 2021). The library relied on the immunoSEQ multiplex PCR assay. TCRdb holds this immuneACCESS table with in-frame rearrangements only. Some clones are missing; in checked studies, unresolved V genes explain under half, and the rest has no known cause. The sample records fewer than 85,000 clones, 83% of which are singletons. The biggest ten clones account for 2% to 2.5% of the sample. Sequenced here: PBMCs, sampled in a trial of ipilimumab plus nivolumab as post-transplant consolidation. These receptors were collected from a male donor with diffuse large B-cell lymphoma.

This clone was counted a single time. The chain recombines TRBV4-2 with TRBJ1-2; a possible D gene is TRBD1 (5 bases). Germline V gene data show CDR1 as LGHNA and CDR2 as YNFKEQ. V was trimmed by 1 base and J by 10 bases, leaving 10 bases between them. The CDR3 contains 12 residues. CDR3 DNA: TGTGCCAGCAGCCAAGCGGGACCGGACTACACCTTC. Encoded protein: CASSQAGPDYTF.

The chain employs TRBV2 and TRBJ2-6, with D unresolved. CDR1 and CDR2 from the germline V gene are SNHLY and FYNNEI. V was trimmed by 8 bases and J by 2 bases, leaving 4 bases between them. The CDR3 is made up of 12 amino acids. The CDR3 bases are TGTGCCAGCCGGGCTGGGGCCAACGTCCTGACTTTC. This sequence encodes CASRAGANVLTF. Together with reference TRBV2 and TRBJ2-6, the CDR3 gives the full variable domain: EPEVTQTPSHQVTQMGQEVILRCVPISNHLYFYWYRQILGQKVEFLVSFYNNEISEKSEIFDDQFSVERPDGSNFTLKIRSTKLEDSAMYFCASRAGANVLTFGAGSRLTVL.

The chain employs TRBV13 and TRBJ1-2, with D perhaps matching TRBD1 (5 bases). The germline V gene has CDR1 PRHDT and CDR2 FYEKMQ (reference sequence). This CDR3 region has 14 residues. Trimming stripped 4 bases from V and 4 bases from J, with 13 bases between. The CDR3 DNA reads as TGTGCCAGCAGCTCAGAGGGACGGATCTATGGCTACACCTTC. It is translated as CASSSEGRIYGYTF.

V gene TRBV6-5 combines with J gene TRBJ1-3, with D unclear. Germline-derived CDR1 and CDR2 are MNHEY and SVGAGI. Deletions cut 5 bases from V and 1 base from J, with 9 bases between. The CDR3 has 14 residues. The CDR3: CASSEWMSGNTIYF. The CDR3 region has the DNA TGTGCCAGCAGTGAGTGGATGTCTGGAAACACCATATATTTT.

Many counts were recorded for this clone. V usage is TRBV13 and J usage is TRBJ2-1; TRBD2 might be the D (6 bases). The CDR3 is 14 residues long. V lost 5 bases to trimming and J lost 0 bases, with 8 bases between them. The V gene's germline CDR1 is PRHDT and CDR2 FYEKMQ (reference sequence). The CDR3 here is CASSPGGSYNEQFF. CDR3 nucleotide sequence: TGTGCCAGCAGCCCCGGGGGCTCCTACAATGAGCAGTTCTTC.

The rearrangement joins TRBV21-1 to TRBJ1-6; the table's TRBD1 call for D was not verified on the DNA. TRBV21-1 is flagged as a pseudogene. CDR3 length: 17 amino acids. As DNA, the CDR3 is TGTGCCAGCAGCAAAAAGACAGGGGGGGGATATATGGCACCCCTCCACTTT. This codes for CASSKKTGGGYMAPLHF.

J is TRBJ2-7 and V is TRBV2; D perhaps matches TRBD2 (6 bases). CDR1 and CDR2 from the germline V gene are SNHLY and FYNNEI. V shed 7 bases and J shed 3 bases, with 16 bases lying between them. CDR3 length: 14 amino acids. This CDR3 reads CASTAGLDIYEQYF. The CDR3 DNA sequence: TGTGCCAGCACTGCGGGACTCGATATCTACGAGCAGTACTTC.

The chain couples TRBV19 to TRBJ2-3; 8 bases agree with TRBD1. Germline V gene data show CDR1 as LNHDA and CDR2 as SQIVND (reference sequence). The junction had 9 bases not matched to a gene; V was cut back by 6 bases and J by 4 bases. The CDR3 runs to 15 residues. CDR3 bases: TGTGCCAGTAGCATCTCAGGGGGCTGGTCAGATACGCAGTATTTT. Translation gives CASSISGGWSDTQYF.

The sample holds a few counts of this clone. The chain recombines TRBV2 with TRBJ2-1; tentatively, D is TRBD1 or TRBD2 (5 bases each). Trimming pared 7 bases from V and 7 bases from J, leaving 17 bases between. The length of the CDR3 is 14 residues. The germline CDR1 and CDR2 sequences are SNHLY and FYNNEI. The CDR3 loop is CASNGDGLRNEQFF. CDR3 DNA sequence: TGTGCCAGCAATGGGGACGGACTTCGGAATGAGCAGTTCTTC. Full variable domain (missing parts from reference TRBV2 and TRBJ2-1): EPEVTQTPSHQVTQMGQEVILRCVPISNHLYFYWYRQILGQKVEFLVSFYNNEISEKSEIFDDQFSVERPDGSNFTLKIRSTKLEDSAMYFCASNGDGLRNEQFFGPGTRLTVL.

The chain carries TRBV10-1 and TRBJ1-4; D remains unclear. CDR1 WNHNN and CDR2 SYGVQD come from the germline V gene (reference sequence). V lost 8 bases to trimming and J lost 6 bases, with 7 bases between them. The CDR3 runs 11 residues. CDR3 nucleotides: TGCGCCAGCTTGCCAGATGAAAAACTGTTTTTT. Translating it yields CASLPDEKLFF.

This clone has at least ten counts. This chain links TRBV7-9 with TRBJ1-2; D ambiguous. From germline, CDR1 is SEHNR and CDR2 FQNEAQ (reference sequence). The germline V and J ends were trimmed by 4 bases and 5 bases, with 8 bases remaining between them. The CDR3 is made up of 12 amino acids. CDR3 amino acids: CASSSAGYGYTF. The CDR3 DNA reads as TGTGCCAGCAGCTCTGCTGGGTATGGCTACACCTTC.

In this sample, this clone turned up a few times. The rearrangement uses TRBV9 and TRBJ2-1, with TRBD2 matching over 9 bases. The germline V gene encodes CDR1 SGDLS and CDR2 YYNGEE. The CDR3 has 15 amino acids. J lost 3 bases, V lost 0 bases, and 1 base had no gene match. This chain's CDR3 is CASSVGLADYNEQFF. In nucleotides, the CDR3 is TGTGCCAGCAGCGTAGGACTAGCGGACTACAATGAGCAGTTCTTC.

The chain is built from TRBV11-3 and TRBJ2-1; D remains unclear. Trimming cost V 1 base and J 9 bases, with 7 bases left between them. The CDR3 runs to 12 residues. Germline loops: CDR1 SGHNT, CDR2 YENEEA. The DNA for the CDR3 is TGTGCCAGCAGCTTAGGTGAAGGTGAGCAGTTCTTC. This encodes CASSLGEGEQFF.

The chain recombines TRBV13 with TRBJ2-7; either TRBD1 or TRBD2 may fit D (6 bases each). V was cut by 5 bases and J by 3 bases, with 17 bases left in between. The CDR3 runs 15 residues. Germline values: CDR1 PRHDT, CDR2 FYEKMQ (reference sequence). CDR3 in DNA: TGTGCCAGCAGCCGAGGGGGGCAACGAAGCTACGAGCAGTACTTC. Its protein is CASSRGGQRSYEQYF. Filled out from reference TRBV13 and TRBJ2-7, the complete variable domain reads AAGVIQSPRHLIKEKRETATLKCYPIPRHDTVYWYQQGPGQDPQFLISFYEKMQSDKGSIPDRFSAQQFSDYHSELNMSSLELGDSALYFCASSRGGQRSYEQYFGPGTRLTVT.

The chain combines TRBV7-2 with TRBJ2-1; D might be TRBD2 (5 bases). The V end was cut by 5 bases, the J end by 6 bases, with 14 bases between. There are 14 residues in the CDR3. Germline V gene sequence: CDR1 SGHTA, CDR2 FQGNSA. CDR3 protein: CASSRTDSGNEQFF. The CDR3 nucleotides read TGTGCCAGCAGCAGGACGGACTCGGGCAATGAGCAGTTCTTC.

In its sample, this clone was seen a few times. The chain links TRBV18 to TRBJ2-3; 14 bases agree with TRBD2. V lost 5 bases, J lost 4 bases, and 5 bases stayed unmatched. CDR1 and CDR2 (germline): KGHSH, LQKENI. The CDR3 runs to 16 residues. The CDR3 is CASSSRTSGGSDTQYF. The CDR3 DNA reads as TGTGCCAGCTCATCACGGACTAGCGGGGGGTCAGATACGCAGTATTTT.

The chain recombines TRBV2 with TRBJ2-5, with D maybe TRBD1 (6 bases). This CDR3 spans 12 amino acids. V was clipped by 8 bases and J by 1 base, with 8 bases between them. Germline CDR1 and CDR2: SNHLY and FYNNEI. The CDR3 reads CASGGTQETQYF. The CDR3 DNA is TGTGCCAGCGGGGGCACCCAAGAGACCCAGTACTTC.

This clone occurred once. The J gene is TRBJ1-1, the V gene TRBV9, with D perhaps TRBD1 (5 bases). CDR1 and CDR2 (germline): SGDLS, YYNGEE. Trimming shortened V by 0 bases and J by 1 base, and 10 bases separated the two germline ends. The CDR3 is 15 residues long. The CDR3 bases are TGTGCCAGCAGCGTAGTAGGGGACGGGAACACTGAAGCTTTCTTT. It yields the protein CASSVVGDGNTEAFF.

The CDR3: CASSVGDSYTDTQYF. The CDR3 DNA is TGTGCCAGCAGCGTAGGTGACTCCTACACAGATACGCAGTATTTT. The V call is TRBV9, the J call TRBJ2-3; D not certain. Germline V lookup: CDR1 SGDLS, CDR2 YYNGEE. V was trimmed by 0 bases and J by 2 bases, leaving 10 bases between them. The CDR3 has 15 amino acids. The entire variable domain, with the rest obtained from reference TRBV9 and TRBJ2-3, is as follows: DSGVTQTPKHLITATGQRVTLRCSPRSGDLSVYWYQQSLDQGLQFLIQYYNGEERAKGNILERFSAQQFPDLHSELNLSSLELGDSALYFCASSVGDSYTDTQYFGPGTRLTVL.

The rearrangement links TRBV5-1 to TRBJ2-7; D is unresolved. The CDR3 contains 16 residues. Trimming shortened V by 4 bases and J by 4 bases, and 21 bases separated the two germline ends. Germline lookup yields CDR1 SGHRS and CDR2 YFSETQ. DNA of the CDR3: TGCGCCAGCAGCCCCATTTCCCGGGCTGGCGGTTACGAGCAGTACTTC. Protein product: CASSPISRAGGYEQYF.

This clone has just a few counts. The chain joins TRBV4-1 to TRBJ1-4, with unresolved D. This CDR3 spans 14 amino acids. CDR1 is MGHRA and CDR2 is YSYEKL in the germline V gene. The V and J ends lost 0 bases and 8 bases respectively, with 10 bases between them. CDR3 region: CASSQDHSAEKLFF. As DNA, the CDR3 is TGCGCCAGCAGCCAAGACCATTCAGCGGAAAAACTGTTTTTT.